The 10 T cell receptor beta chains given below trace back to one sample, sequenced in a study of CD8+CD57+ T cells in acquired aplastic anemia. The template for TCR beta VDJ and CDR3 sequence profiling was genomic DNA. In TCRdb, the reads were re-called with MiXCR into one record per CDR3 protein. The data show 150,000 to 200,000 distinct CDR3 sequences, around 60% seen once. Sequenced: sorted CD4+, CD8+, or CD8+CD57+ T cells (not recorded which) from PBMCs. Source of these receptors: a human donor in good health.

The V gene is TRBV20-1, the J gene TRBJ1-4; D might be TRBD1 (6 bases). The V gene's germline CDR1 is DFQATT and CDR2 SNEGSKA (reference sequence). Trimming removed 5 bases at V and 8 bases at J, with 18 bases between. This CDR3 has 14 amino acids. The CDR3, as DNA: TGCAGTGCTTCTCTACAGGGCCTGGGGGAAAAACTGTTTTTT. Residues: CSASLQGLGEKLFF.

V gene TRBV6-1 combines with J gene TRBJ1-6, with D possibly being TRBD1 (5 bases). The V end lost 5 bases, the J end lost 13 bases, and 15 bases lay between the germline ends. The germline gives CDR1 MNHNS, CDR2 SASEGT. CDR3 size: 13 residues. The CDR3 nucleotides read TGTGCCAGCAGTCGGGACCTCGCTATGCCCCTCCACTTT. Its translation: CASSRDLAMPLHF.

This clonotype was seen at least ten times. The gene calls are TRBV7-8 and TRBJ2-5; TRBD1 matches at 11 bases. This CDR3 has 17 amino acids. Germline values: CDR1 SGHVS, CDR2 FQNEAQ. With 2 bases clipped from V and 5 bases from J, the junction kept 10 bases outside the gene matches. In DNA form, the CDR3 reads TGTGCCAGCAGCTTACCTCTCGGACAGGGGGCGGGGGAGACCCAGTACTTC. As protein: CASSLPLGQGAGETQYF.

V gene TRBV2 combines with J gene TRBJ1-1; D gene ambiguous. Germline V CDR1 and CDR2: SNHLY, FYNNEI. The CDR3 spans 13 residues. V was trimmed by 4 bases and J by 1 base, leaving 7 bases between them. Here the CDR3 reads CASSVMANTEAFF. CDR3 in DNA: TGTGCCAGCAGTGTCATGGCGAACACTGAAGCTTTCTTT.

This clonotype showed up just a few times. A much larger clone is a single base away; this may be a read error. The chain couples TRBV4-3 to TRBJ2-1; 9 bases line up with TRBD2. This CDR3 comprises 13 residues. CDR1 is LGHNA and CDR2 is YSLEER in the germline V gene. CDR3 in amino acids: CASSQGLAYEQSF. Here the CDR3 DNA reads TGCGCCAGCAGCCAGGGACTAGCCTATGAGCAGTCCTTC.

The chain has TRBV25-1 and TRBJ2-3; D is ambiguous. The CDR3 has 15 residues. V lost 4 bases and J lost 4, with 15 bases in between. Germline values: CDR1 MGHDK, CDR2 SYGVNS. The CDR3 DNA follows: TGTGCCAGCAGTGGGGCCGGGCGAGGCGCAGATACGCAGTATTTT. It specifies CASSGAGRGADTQYF.

This clonotype showed up just a few times. This may come from a read error, since a much larger clone is one base off. This CDR3 is CACSVEGGGPSSKAEAFF. CDR3 DNA sequence: TGTGCCTGCAGCGTAGAAGGGGGGGGTCCGAGTTCGAAGGCTGAAGCTTTCTTT. The chain links TRBV9 to TRBJ1-1; tentatively, D is TRBD1 (6 bases). The germline CDR1 and CDR2 sequences are SGDLS and YYNGEE. The CDR3 has 18 amino acids.

This clonotype was counted at least ten times. The gene calls are TRBV19 and TRBJ2-5; 11 bases fit TRBD2. CDR3 size: 17 residues. The V gene's germline CDR1 is LNHDA and CDR2 SQIVND (reference sequence). The junction had 8 bases not matched to a gene; V was cut back by 3 bases and J by 2 bases. CDR3 amino acids: CASSISLAGGLQETQYF. CDR3 bases: TGTGCCAGTAGTATTTCCTTAGCGGGAGGGTTACAAGAGACCCAGTACTTC.

At least ten counts were recorded for this clonotype. The rearrangement joins TRBV15 to TRBJ2-1; possibly TRBD2 for D (6 bases). CDR1 and CDR2 from the germline V gene are LNHNV and YYDKDF (reference sequence). This CDR3 is built from 15 residues. V was pared by 5 bases and J by 6 bases, with 17 bases between. CDR3 protein: CATSWDSSFRNEQFF. The CDR3 nucleotides read TGTGCCACCAGCTGGGACTCTTCGTTTCGCAATGAGCAGTTCTTC.

J is TRBJ2-1 and V is TRBV2; D perhaps matches TRBD1 (6 bases). Trimming removed 5 bases at V and 12 bases at J, with 14 bases between. The CDR3 has 12 residues. Per germline, CDR1 SNHLY and CDR2 FYNNEI. CDR3 amino acids: CASSLDRGRQFF. The CDR3 DNA follows: TGTGCCAGCAGTTTAGATAGGGGGAGGCAGTTCTTC. Drawing the rest from reference TRBV2 and TRBJ2-1, the complete variable domain is EPEVTQTPSHQVTQMGQEVILRCVPISNHLYFYWYRQILGQKVEFLVSFYNNEISEKSEIFDDQFSVERPDGSNFTLKIRSTKLEDSAMYFCASSLDRGRQFFGPGTRLTVL.